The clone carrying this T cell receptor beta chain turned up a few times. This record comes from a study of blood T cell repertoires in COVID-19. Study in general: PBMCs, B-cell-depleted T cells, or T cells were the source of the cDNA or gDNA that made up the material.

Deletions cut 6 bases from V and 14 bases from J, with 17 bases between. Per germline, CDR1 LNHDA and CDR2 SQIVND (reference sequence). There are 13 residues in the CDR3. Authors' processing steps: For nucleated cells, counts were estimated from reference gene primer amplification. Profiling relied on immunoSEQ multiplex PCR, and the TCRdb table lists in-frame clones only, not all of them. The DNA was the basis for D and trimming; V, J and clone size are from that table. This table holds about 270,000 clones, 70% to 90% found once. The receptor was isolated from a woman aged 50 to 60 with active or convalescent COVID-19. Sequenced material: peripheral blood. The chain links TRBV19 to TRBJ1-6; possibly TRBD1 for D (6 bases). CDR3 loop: CASSPTGTRALHF. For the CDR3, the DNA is TGTGCCAGTAGCCCGACCGGGACAAGGGCCCTCCACTTT. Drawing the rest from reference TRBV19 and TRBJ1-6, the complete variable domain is DGGITQSPKYLFRKEGQNVTLSCEQNLNHDAMYWYRQDPGQGLRLIYYSQIVNDFQKGDIAEGYSVSREKKESFPLTVTSAQKNPTAFYLCASSPTGTRALHFGNGTRLTVT.